This TCR beta chain was identified in a study of control samples from healthy donors and cancer patients. Germline loops: CDR1 SGHRS, CDR2 YFSETQ. V was cut by 0 bases and J by 1 base, with 7 bases left in between. The CDR3 spans 15 residues. Sequencing used immunoSEQ multiplex PCR; TCRdb keeps in-frame clones, though not all of them. Of tens of thousands of clones listed, roughly 82% are singletons. Material: PBMCs. The V call is TRBV5-1, the J call TRBJ2-2; D is undetermined. The receptor comes from a woman in her forties or fifties with lung cancer. The CDR3 coding sequence is TGCGCCAGCAGCTTGGGATGGGTGAACACCGGGGAGCTGTTTTTT. Amino acid sequence: CASSLGWVNTGELFF. Full variable domain (outside the CDR3, taken from reference TRBV5-1 and TRBJ2-2): KAGVTQTPRYLIKTRGQQVTLSCSPISGHRSVSWYQQTPGQGLQFLFEYFSETQRNKGNFPGRFSGRQFSNSRSEMNVSTLELGDSALYLCASSLGWVNTGELFFGEGSRLTVL.